This record concerns one TCR beta chain sequence. The data were obtained in a study of blood T cell repertoires in COVID-19. Looking at the study overall: The United States, Italy and Spain were the sources of the acute and convalescent COVID-19 samples. PBMCs, B-cell-depleted T cells, or T cells provided the cDNA or gDNA that made up the material.

The V gene lost 4 bases and the J gene lost 5 bases, with 11 bases spanning the gap. CDR1 and CDR2 from the germline V gene are LGHDT and YNNKEL (reference sequence). CDR3 length: 14 residues. Per the original methods: Reference gene primer amplification yielded estimated nucleated cell counts. The repertoire was sequenced with immunoSEQ multiplex PCR; TCRdb's copy has only in-frame clones and lacks some. That table supplies the V and J calls and clone size; D and trimming were determined from the DNA. The sample consists of about 170,000 clones, approximately 81% of them appearing once. Patients from Seattle were sampled longitudinally, starting during active infection.

Sequencing was performed on peripheral blood. The rearrangement uses TRBV3-1 (or the pseudogene TRBV3-2) and TRBJ2-2; D is ambiguous. The source is a woman in her 70s with COVID-19, enrolled during active disease. The CDR3 here is CASSLARGTGELFF. The CDR3 nucleotides are TGTGCCAGCAGCCTGGCCCGTGGTACCGGGGAGCTGTTTTTT.